This entry lists 7 T cell receptor beta chains sequenced from one sample in a study of vaccination and CD4 T cells after COVID-19. These receptors lack a known antigen. Documented treatment: roughly 11-day PBMC culture with coronavirus spike peptide pools or control peptides (ViraFEST assay). The Oncomine TCR Beta short-read assay sequenced DNA from cultured CD4+ T cells. TCRdb recomputed calls from the PCR reads with MiXCR, one row per CDR3 protein. In the table there are more than 9,500 distinct CDR3 sequences, over 30% of which are singletons. Specimen: cultured CD4+ T cells from blood. The receptor set was obtained from a human donor with COVID-19.

J is TRBJ2-7 and V is TRBV20-1; D unresolved. This CDR3 is 14 amino acids long. CDR1 DFQATT and CDR2 SNEGSKA come from the germline V gene (reference sequence). V lost 2 bases to trimming and J lost 2 bases, with 13 bases between them. In DNA, the CDR3 is TGCAGTGCTAGATTGGGCTACTCAACCTACGAGCAGTACTTC. It is translated as CSARLGYSTYEQYF.

This clonotype appeared a few times. V and J are TRBV7-2 and TRBJ1-4; TRBD1 agrees at 8 bases. V shed 4 bases and J 8 bases; nucleotides not matched to a gene: 6. CDR1 is SGHTA, CDR2 FQGNSA, per germline. CDR3 length: 14 residues. CDR3 nucleotide sequence: TGTGCCAGCAGCTCCGACAGGGGTTTGGAAAAACTGTTTTTT. Its translation: CASSSDRGLEKLFF.

This clonotype turned up a few times. The chain carries TRBV18 and TRBJ1-5; no firm D call. The CDR3 length is 14 residues. The germline gives CDR1 KGHSH, CDR2 LQKENI. V was trimmed by 3 bases and J by 3 bases, leaving 9 bases between them. The CDR3: CASSPLLTNQPQHF. In nucleotides, the CDR3 is TGTGCCAGCTCACCCCTCCTGACCAATCAGCCCCAGCATTTT.

The rearrangement joins TRBV9 to TRBJ2-3; 7 bases match TRBD2. This CDR3 spans 16 amino acids. Per germline, CDR1 SGDLS and CDR2 YYNGEE. With 4 bases clipped from V and 0 bases from J, the junction kept 8 bases outside the gene matches. CDR3 amino acids: CASSPPGTTSTDTQYF. The CDR3 DNA sequence: TGTGCCAGCAGCCCCCCCGGGACTACAAGCACAGATACGCAGTATTTT.

This clonotype has just a few counts. The chain couples TRBV2 to TRBJ2-5; 16 bases line up with TRBD2. Trimming at V came to 6 bases and at J to 5 bases, leaving 3 bases not matched to a gene. Germline V gives CDR1 SNHLY, CDR2 FYNNEI. This CDR3 has 15 amino acids. CDR3 protein: CASSGTSGGGETQYF. CDR3 nucleotides: TGTGCCAGCAGCGGGACTAGCGGGGGGGGCGAGACCCAGTACTTC.

This clonotype occurred a few times. J is TRBJ2-7 and V is TRBV6-5, with D perhaps matching TRBD1 (5 bases). Germline lookup yields CDR1 MNHEY and CDR2 SVGAGI. V lost 0 bases to trimming and J lost 2 bases, with 11 bases between them. This CDR3 spans 15 amino acids. The CDR3 sequence is CASSYSGRTAYEQYF. CDR3 nucleotide sequence: TGTGCCAGCAGTTACTCGGGGCGGACGGCCTACGAGCAGTACTTC.

DNA for the CDR3: TGTGCCAGCAGATATGACACCGGGACAGCCGGCTATGGCTACACCTTC. This codes for CASRYDTGTAGYGYTF. The rearrangement links TRBV6-1 to TRBJ1-2; 7 bases fit TRBD1. Unmatched junction bases numbered 14, after V lost 6 bases and J lost 4 bases. Germline V lookup: CDR1 MNHNS, CDR2 SASEGT. This CDR3 has 16 residues.